Each of the 22 T cell receptor beta chains below was sequenced from the same sample in a study of brain T cells in children with intractable seizures. Profiling relied on immunoSEQ multiplex PCR, and the TCRdb table lists in-frame clones only, not all of them. In the table there are approximately 330,000 clones, nearly 95% of which are singletons. The time point: blood from clinic visit 5 months post-surgery; TSC patient then seizure free. The sequencing used peripheral blood, collected 4 to 5 months after surgery. These receptors were collected from a boy younger than two with tuberous sclerosis and intractable seizures.

V is TRBV6-1 and J is TRBJ1-5; D is perhaps TRBD1 (5 bases). Trimming stripped 1 base from V and 1 base from J, with 17 bases between. This CDR3 spans 18 amino acids. CDR1 and CDR2 from the germline V gene are MNHNS and SASEGT. In DNA form, the CDR3 reads TGTGCCAGCAGTGAAGGATTAAGGGACGGCTCGAGCAATCAGCCCCAGCATTTT. Translation gives CASSEGLRDGSSNQPQHF.

In this sample, this clone turned up once. The rearrangement links TRBV2 to TRBJ2-7, with no clear D. The CDR3 has 14 residues. Germline V gene data show CDR1 as SNHLY and CDR2 as FYNNEI. V shed 7 bases and J shed 5 bases, with 18 bases lying between them. The CDR3 bases are TGTGCCAGCACCGGCACGTTTCTCCTCCACGAGCAGTACTTC. Its translation: CASTGTFLLHEQYF.

The chain recombines TRBV12-3 or TRBV12-4 with TRBJ2-3, with D maybe TRBD2 (5 bases). V was cut by 7 bases and J by 6 bases, with 11 bases left in between. CDR3 length: 12 amino acids. The CDR3, as DNA: TGTGCCAGCAACCCGGGAATCGATACGCAGTATTTT. It specifies CASNPGIDTQYF.

V and J are TRBV29-1 and TRBJ2-7, with TRBD2 matching 7 bases. The germline CDR1 and CDR2 sequences are SQVTM and ANQGSEA. Germline trimming cut 2 bases from V and 2 bases from J; bases unmatched to any gene: 9. The CDR3 extends over 15 amino acids. The CDR3 here is CSVEKPSGFTYEQYF. As DNA, the CDR3 is TGCAGCGTTGAAAAGCCTAGCGGCTTCACCTACGAGCAGTACTTC.

V is TRBV10-3 and J is TRBJ1-2; D possibly corresponds to TRBD1 (5 bases). There are 13 residues in the CDR3. V was pared by 6 bases and J by 8 bases, with 16 bases between. Germline CDR1 is ENHRY and CDR2 is SYGVKD. CDR3 sequence reads: CAIRGQGMLGYTF. DNA for the CDR3: TGTGCCATCAGGGGGCAGGGAATGTTGGGCTACACCTTC.

This chain uses TRBV27 with TRBJ1-2; a possible D gene is TRBD1 (5 bases). The germline V gene has CDR1 MNHEY and CDR2 SMNVEV (reference sequence). V lost 7 bases, J lost 6 bases, and 12 bases lay in between. The length of the CDR3 is 12 residues. The CDR3 protein is CASKQGGHGYTF. CDR3 bases: TGTGCCAGCAAGCAGGGAGGTCATGGCTACACCTTC.

The DNA of the CDR3 is TGTGCCAGCAGCTTAGGATGGGGTGATCAGCCCCAGCATTTT. Its translation: CASSLGWGDQPQHF. J is TRBJ1-5 and V is TRBV5-6, with unresolved D. This CDR3 is built from 14 residues. Germline-derived CDR1 and CDR2 are SGHDT and YYEEEE. V lost 2 bases to trimming and J lost 5 bases, with 11 bases between them.

The chain recombines TRBV7-9 with TRBJ2-7; tentatively, D is TRBD1 (5 bases). The V end lost 5 bases, the J end lost 0 bases, and 14 bases lay between the germline ends. CDR1 and CDR2 (germline): SEHNR, FQNEAQ (reference sequence). CDR3 length: 15 residues. CDR3 coding DNA: TGTGCCAGCAGCCGGTCGGACACTGTCTCCTACGAGCAGTACTTC. It codes for CASSRSDTVSYEQYF.

This chain uses TRBV5-4 with TRBJ2-5; TRBD1 matches at 9 bases. The germline V gene has CDR1 SGHNT and CDR2 YYREEE (reference sequence). Trimming at V came to 5 bases and at J to 3 bases, leaving 11 bases not matched to a gene. The CDR3 covers 16 residues. The CDR3 here is CASRKWGQGGEETQYF. The CDR3 region has the DNA TGTGCCAGCAGGAAGTGGGGACAGGGCGGTGAAGAGACCCAGTACTTC.

This chain joins TRBV12-3 or TRBV12-4 and TRBJ1-5, with D maybe TRBD1 (5 bases). The CDR3 sequence is 12 residues long. Trimming stripped 7 bases from V and 9 bases from J, with 13 bases between. CDR3 amino acids: CASNKDGAPQHF. CDR3 coding DNA: TGTGCCAGCAACAAAGACGGGGCGCCCCAGCATTTT.

The chain is built from TRBV19 and TRBJ1-2; possibly TRBD1 for D (5 bases). Germline loops: CDR1 LNHDA, CDR2 SQIVND (reference sequence). The CDR3 sequence is 14 residues long. The V end was cut by 1 base, the J end by 8 bases, with 14 bases between. The CDR3 loop reads CASSIARRGLGYTF. DNA for the CDR3: TGTGCCAGTAGTATAGCTCGTAGGGGATTGGGCTACACCTTC.

About this clone itself: Other DNA sequences in the same sample also yield this CDR3. The V gene is TRBV2, the J gene TRBJ1-1; D remains ambiguous. Trimming pared 0 bases from V and 1 base from J, leaving 6 bases between. This CDR3 contains 14 residues. Germline V gene sequence: CDR1 SNHLY, CDR2 FYNNEI. CDR3 coding DNA: TGTGCCAGCAGTGAAGCCAGGAGGAACACTGAAGCTTTCTTT. This codes for CASSEARRNTEAFF. Supplemented by reference TRBV2 and TRBJ1-1, the full variable domain reads EPEVTQTPSHQVTQMGQEVILRCVPISNHLYFYWYRQILGQKVEFLVSFYNNEISEKSEIFDDQFSVERPDGSNFTLKIRSTKLEDSAMYFCASSEARRNTEAFFGQGTRLTVV.

The chain joins TRBV11-3 to TRBJ2-7; perhaps TRBD1 as D (7 bases). This CDR3 has 19 residues. Deletions cut 1 base from V and 2 bases from J, with 24 bases between. Germline V gene sequence: CDR1 SGHNT, CDR2 YENEEA. CDR3 residues: CASSLVMAVAGQTPYEQYF. The CDR3 DNA is TGTGCCAGCAGCTTAGTTATGGCGGTTGCGGGACAGACGCCCTACGAGCAGTACTTC. The variable domain in full, completed from reference TRBV11-3 and TRBJ2-7, reads EAGVVQSPRYKIIEKKQPVAFWCNPISGHNTLYWYLQNLGQGPELLIRYENEEAVDDSQLPKDRFSAERLKGVDSTLKIQPAELGDSAVYLCASSLVMAVAGQTPYEQYFGPGTRLTVT.

This clone is a singleton in its sample. V usage is TRBV19 and J usage is TRBJ2-1, with a possible D match to TRBD1 (5 bases). This CDR3 region has 17 residues. Trimming took 6 bases from V and 4 from J, leaving 22 bases between them. In germline, CDR1 is LNHDA, CDR2 SQIVND (reference sequence). The CDR3 protein is CASRNRPGNSGYNEQFF. The CDR3 nucleotides read TGTGCCAGTAGGAACCGTCCAGGGAACTCCGGGTACAATGAGCAGTTCTTC. Based on the CDR3 plus reference TRBV19 and TRBJ2-1, the full variable domain is DGGITQSPKYLFRKEGQNVTLSCEQNLNHDAMYWYRQDPGQGLRLIYYSQIVNDFQKGDIAEGYSVSREKKESFPLTVTSAQKNPTAFYLCASRNRPGNSGYNEQFFGPGTRLTVL.

This clone was picked up one time. This chain connects TRBV30 to TRBJ1-2; the D gene is possibly TRBD1 (5 bases). This CDR3 is 12 amino acids long. CDR1 and CDR2 (germline): GTSNPN, SVGIG (reference sequence). V was cut by 5 bases and J by 3 bases, with 10 bases left in between. The CDR3 loop is CAWARDHYGYTF. In DNA form, the CDR3 reads TGTGCCTGGGCCAGGGATCACTATGGCTACACCTTC.

The chain couples TRBV24-1 to TRBJ2-7; either TRBD1 or TRBD2 may supply D (5 bases each). The V end was cut by 3 bases, the J end by 5 bases, with 13 bases between. This CDR3 has 14 residues. The germline gives CDR1 KGHDR, CDR2 SFDVKD. CDR3 nucleotides: TGTGCCACCAGTGATGCGGGCAGGGTCCACGAGCAGTACTTC. Its translation is CATSDAGRVHEQYF.

V gene TRBV7-3 combines with J gene TRBJ2-1, with no clear D. Germline-derived CDR1 and CDR2 are SGHTA and FQGTGA. The CDR3 sequence is 13 residues long. Trimming removed 1 base from V and 7 bases from J, with 8 bases in between. CDR3 in amino acids: CASSLSSWNEQFF. In DNA form, the CDR3 reads TGTGCCAGCAGCTTAAGTAGTTGGAATGAGCAGTTCTTC. Drawing the rest from reference TRBV7-3 and TRBJ2-1, the complete variable domain is GAGVSQTPSNKVTEKGKYVELRCDPISGHTALYWYRQSLGQGPEFLIYFQGTGAADDSGLPNDRFFAVRPEGSVSTLKIQRTERGDSAVYLCASSLSSWNEQFFGPGTRLTVL.

The chain is built from TRBV24-1 and TRBJ2-3, with TRBD1 matching over 10 bases. CDR1 and CDR2 from the germline V gene are KGHDR and SFDVKD. J lost 3 bases, V lost 2 bases, and 4 bases had no gene match. CDR3 size: 16 residues. The CDR3 is CATSDSGTGVTDTQYF. In nucleotides, the CDR3 is TGTGCCACCAGTGATTCTGGGACAGGGGTTACAGATACGCAGTATTTT.

The V call is TRBV24-1, the J call TRBJ2-3; TRBD1 matches at 7 bases. The CDR3 has 15 residues. V lost 3 bases and J lost 5; bases outside the gene matches: 7. Per the germline V gene, CDR1 is KGHDR and CDR2 is SFDVKD. The CDR3 loop reads CATSDPGQKIDTQYF. CDR3 bases: TGTGCCACCAGTGATCCGGGACAGAAAATAGATACGCAGTATTTT.

This chain connects TRBV9 to TRBJ2-7, with TRBD1 matching 7 bases. Per germline, CDR1 SGDLS and CDR2 YYNGEE. V shed 3 bases and J 2 bases; nucleotides not matched to a gene: 5. This CDR3 region has 14 residues. The CDR3: CASSEGATPYEQYF. As DNA, the CDR3 is TGTGCCAGCAGCGAGGGGGCGACGCCCTACGAGCAGTACTTC.

V and J are TRBV13 and TRBJ2-7; D assignment may be TRBD1 or TRBD2 (5 bases each). The CDR3 loop spans 13 amino acids. The germline V gene encodes CDR1 PRHDT and CDR2 FYEKMQ (reference sequence). V lost 5 bases to trimming and J lost 10 bases, with 18 bases between them. The CDR3 loop is CASSKGDVGEQYF. The CDR3 coding sequence is TGTGCCAGCAGCAAAGGGGACGTCGGCGAACAGTACTTC.

This clone showed up just once. This chain joins TRBV12-3 or TRBV12-4 and TRBJ1-1; D may be TRBD1 (5 bases). The CDR3 is 12 residues long. Trimming stripped 3 bases from V and 6 bases from J, with 8 bases between. CDR3 protein: CASSLMGAEAFF. CDR3 sequence (DNA): TGTGCCAGCAGTTTGATGGGGGCTGAAGCTTTCTTT.